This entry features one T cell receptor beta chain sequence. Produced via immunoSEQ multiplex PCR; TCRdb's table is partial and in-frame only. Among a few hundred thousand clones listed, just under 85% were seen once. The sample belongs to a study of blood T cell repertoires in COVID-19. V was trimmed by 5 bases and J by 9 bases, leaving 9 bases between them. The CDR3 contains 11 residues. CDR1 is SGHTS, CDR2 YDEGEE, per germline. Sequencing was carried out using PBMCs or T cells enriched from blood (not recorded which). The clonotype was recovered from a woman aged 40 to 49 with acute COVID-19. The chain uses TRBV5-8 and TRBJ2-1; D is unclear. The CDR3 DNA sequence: TGTGCCAGCAGTATGGAGATTGAGCAGTTCTTC. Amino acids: CASSMEIEQFF.